Below are 15 T cell receptor beta chains sequenced from a single sample in a study of blood T cell repertoires in COVID-19. TCRdb's copy holds only in-frame clones and misses some; the assay was immunoSEQ multiplex PCR. The sample contains approximately 200,000 clones, about nine tenths of which appear only once. The sample comprised PBMCs or T cells enriched from blood (not recorded which). These receptors originate from a woman aged 25-40 years who had recovered from COVID-19.

The V and J genes are TRBV6-5 and TRBJ1-5, with TRBD1 matching 9 bases. Trimming cost V 4 bases and J 6 bases; bases outside gene matches: 1. From germline, CDR1 is MNHEY and CDR2 SVGAGI. The CDR3 runs 13 residues. The CDR3, as DNA: TGTGCCAGCAGTTCGACAGGGGGTCAGCCCCAGCATTTT. It yields the protein CASSSTGGQPQHF.

This chain joins TRBV9 and TRBJ2-1; 7 bases are a match to TRBD2. This CDR3 is built from 14 residues. The germline V gene encodes CDR1 SGDLS and CDR2 YYNGEE. The J segment lost 7 bases and the V segment lost 3 bases, leaving 7 bases of the junction unmatched. The CDR3 is CASSAGDYPNEQFF. The CDR3 nucleotides are TGTGCCAGCAGCGCCGGGGACTACCCTAATGAGCAGTTCTTC.

The CDR3 coding sequence is TGTGCCAGCAGCTTGAAGGATCAGGGTTACACTGAAGCTTTCTTT. Translated: CASSLKDQGYTEAFF. The chain combines TRBV7-9 with TRBJ1-1; possibly TRBD1 for D (5 bases). Trimming pared 3 bases from V and 3 bases from J, leaving 14 bases between. CDR1 is SEHNR and CDR2 is FQNEAQ in the germline V gene (reference sequence). The CDR3 is 15 residues long.

The chain uses TRBV5-1 and TRBJ1-1; D ambiguous. Germline CDR1 reads SGHRS; CDR2 reads YFSETQ. The CDR3 sequence is 14 residues long. V dropped 1 base and J dropped 1 base, with 8 bases sitting between them. The CDR3 loop is CASSLQEANTEAFF. For the CDR3, the DNA is TGCGCCAGCAGCTTGCAGGAGGCGAACACTGAAGCTTTCTTT.

The rearrangement links TRBV18 to TRBJ2-6, with D tentatively TRBD1 (6 bases). CDR1 and CDR2 (germline): KGHSH, LQKENI. Trimming took 2 bases from V and 7 from J, leaving 18 bases between them. The CDR3 covers 17 residues. The CDR3 bases are TGTGCCAGCTCACCAGGTTCAGGGGCGAATGTAGCCAACGTCCTGACTTTC. Protein sequence: CASSPGSGANVANVLTF.

CDR3 in DNA: TGCGCCAGCAGCTGGAGGGGAAAAGGAACAGATACGCAGTATTTT. Translated: CASSWRGKGTDTQYF. This chain uses TRBV5-1 with TRBJ2-3, with D possibly being TRBD2 (6 bases). The CDR3 is 15 amino acids. The germline V gene has CDR1 SGHRS and CDR2 YFSETQ. Trimming shortened V by 3 bases and J by 3 bases, and 14 bases separated the two germline ends.

CDR3 loop: CAWGRDRANSPLHF. The CDR3 region has the DNA TGTGCCTGGGGGCGGGACAGGGCGAATTCACCCCTCCACTTT. This chain links TRBV30 with TRBJ1-6; TRBD1 matches at 9 bases. This CDR3 has 14 amino acids. Germline-derived CDR1 and CDR2 are GTSNPN and SVGIG (reference sequence). Losses at the gene ends were 5 bases for V and 7 bases for J; bases not matched to a gene: 6.

This chain uses TRBV7-9 with TRBJ2-7; TRBD1 is a possible D gene (6 bases). This CDR3 is 14 amino acids long. The germline CDR1 and CDR2 sequences are SEHNR and FQNEAQ (reference sequence). Trimming removed 5 bases from V and 3 bases from J, with 14 bases in between. The CDR3 coding sequence is TGTGCCAGCAGCCAACGAGGGACATTCTACGAGCAGTACTTC. This gives the protein CASSQRGTFYEQYF.

The chain combines TRBV30 with TRBJ1-4, with 10 bases matching TRBD1. The germline V gene has CDR1 GTSNPN and CDR2 SVGIG (reference sequence). With V trimmed by 4 bases and J by 8 bases, 13 bases remained unmatched. The CDR3 contains 16 residues. In DNA form, the CDR3 reads TGTGCCTGGACCCCCCGGGACAGGGGCCCCAAAGAAAAACTGTTTTTT. Its translation: CAWTPRDRGPKEKLFF.

The V call is TRBV13, the J call TRBJ2-1; 9 bases line up with TRBD1. CDR1 is PRHDT and CDR2 is FYEKMQ in the germline V gene (reference sequence). V lost 5 bases, J lost 8 bases, and 10 bases stayed unmatched. This CDR3 comprises 15 residues. The DNA of the CDR3 is TGTGCCAGCAGCCCCGACAGGGACAGGGTACATGAGCAGTTCTTC. The encoded protein is CASSPDRDRVHEQFF.

V gene TRBV6-2 or TRBV6-3 combines with J gene TRBJ2-3; D may be TRBD2 (7 bases). CDR1 and CDR2 from the germline V gene are MNHEY and SVGEGT. V lost 2 bases, J lost 3 bases, and 9 bases lay in between. The CDR3 is made up of 14 amino acids. The CDR3 DNA follows: TGTGCCAGCAGTTACAGGGGGGGGACAGATACGCAGTATTTT. It specifies CASSYRGGTDTQYF.

The chain combines TRBV4-1 with TRBJ1-6, with D uncertain. This CDR3 region has 16 residues. The V gene lost 4 bases and the J gene lost 8 bases, with 18 bases spanning the gap. Looked up from germline, CDR1 is MGHRA and CDR2 is YSYEKL. CDR3 sequence reads: CASSPSGLNGDSPLHF. DNA for the CDR3: TGCGCCAGCAGCCCCAGCGGGTTAAACGGCGATTCACCCCTCCACTTT.

This chain links TRBV5-4 with TRBJ2-6; 10 nucleotides line up with TRBD1. CDR3 length: 18 amino acids. V trimming: 3 bases; J trimming: 0 bases; junction bases outside the gene matches: 6. Germline values: CDR1 SGHNT, CDR2 YYREEE (reference sequence). The CDR3: CASSSGTGASSGANVLTF. In nucleotides, the CDR3 is TGTGCCAGCAGCTCCGGGACAGGGGCAAGCTCTGGGGCCAACGTCCTGACTTTC.

This rearrangement joins TRBV9 to TRBJ1-3, with no clear D. Trimming shortened V by 3 bases and J by 1 base, and 8 bases separated the two germline ends. Germline CDR1 is SGDLS and CDR2 is YYNGEE. This CDR3 has 14 amino acids. DNA of the CDR3: TGTGCCAGCAGCGGTGTACTATCTGGAAACACCATATATTTT. Its protein is CASSGVLSGNTIYF. The full variable domain, rest sourced from reference TRBV9 and TRBJ1-3, is DSGVTQTPKHLITATGQRVTLRCSPRSGDLSVYWYQQSLDQGLQFLIQYYNGEERAKGNILERFSAQQFPDLHSELNLSSLELGDSALYFCASSGVLSGNTIYFGEGSWLTVV.

This chain joins TRBV5-3 and TRBJ1-1, with D tentatively TRBD1 (5 bases). TRBV5-3 is an ORF, and what it does is uncertain. This CDR3 comprises 15 residues. V lost 4 bases, J lost 1 base, and 14 bases lay in between. The CDR3 DNA reads TGTGCCAGAAGCATTTCCTCTGACAGGAACACTGAAGCTTTCTTT. This translates into CARSISSDRNTEAFF.